Below, 28 T cell receptor beta chains from the same sample are listed, as sequenced in a study of cytotoxic CD8 clonotypes in ibrutinib-treated CLL. Profiled with immunoSEQ multiplex PCR; TCRdb holds only in-frame clones, not every one. Altogether around 30,000 clones are present, less than 60% being singletons, with the ten largest covering 5.1%. The specimen was PBMCs, collected before ibrutinib treatment. These receptors all come from a human donor with chronic lymphocytic leukemia.

This clone has a handful of counts. A junction boundary mismatches the germline segment, possibly from a read error. This chain connects TRBV19 to TRBJ2-7; the match to TRBD2 covers 7 bases. The germline V gene has CDR1 LNHDA and CDR2 SQIVND (reference sequence). This CDR3 is 12 amino acids long. Here the CDR3 reads CASSADPGLLRF. Here the CDR3 DNA reads TGTGCCAGTAGTGCTGATCCGGGACTATTAAGGTTC.

This rearrangement joins TRBV27 to TRBJ2-3, with D maybe TRBD2 (6 bases). Looked up from germline, CDR1 is MNHEY and CDR2 is SMNVEV (reference sequence). This CDR3 has 16 amino acids. V was shortened by 6 bases and J by 1 base, with 17 bases between the two germline ends. CDR3 in amino acids: CASSPSTRWGTDTQYF. The DNA for the CDR3 is TGTGCCAGCAGCCCCTCGACTAGATGGGGCACAGATACGCAGTATTTT.

CDR3 region: CASSPLAGVRDEQYF. CDR3 DNA: TGTGCCAGCAGCCCGCTCGCAGGGGTTCGGGACGAGCAGTACTTC. The chain is built from TRBV11-2 and TRBJ2-7; perhaps TRBD1 as D (6 bases). Trimming shortened V by 5 bases and J by 5 bases, and 19 bases separated the two germline ends. The CDR3 is 15 residues long. Germline V gene lookup returns CDR1 SGHAT and CDR2 FQNNGV.

The chain joins TRBV10-3 to TRBJ1-3; TRBD1 aligns across 7 bases. V gave up 7 bases and J gave up 3 bases; unmatched junction bases: 6. CDR1 and CDR2 from the germline V gene are ENHRY and SYGVKD. The CDR3 totals 14 residues. CDR3 DNA: TGTGCCATCACTTCCACAGGGGATGGAAACACCATATATTTT. Amino acid sequence: CAITSTGDGNTIYF.

This clone was observed a few times. The J gene is TRBJ2-5, the V gene TRBV18; 7 bases line up with TRBD1. Germline assignment: CDR1 KGHSH and CDR2 LQKENI. J lost 3 bases, V lost 1 base, and 2 bases had no gene match. The CDR3 is 14 amino acids. For the CDR3, the DNA is TGTGCCAGCTCACCACAGGGGGCGGAAGAGACCCAGTACTTC. Translated: CASSPQGAEETQYF.

The rearrangement links TRBV5-1 to TRBJ2-1; 7 nucleotides align to TRBD1. Germline values: CDR1 SGHRS, CDR2 YFSETQ. With V trimmed by 4 bases and J by 5 bases, 12 bases remained unmatched. The CDR3 loop spans 16 amino acids. The CDR3 is CASSVVVPTGDNEQFF. The CDR3 DNA reads as TGCGCCAGCAGCGTGGTGGTGCCCACAGGGGACAATGAGCAGTTCTTC.

For this clone: One end of the junction varies from germline; a read error may be responsible. The chain has TRBV5-4 and TRBJ2-7, with 9 nucleotides matching TRBD2. This CDR3 has 15 residues. The germline V gene encodes CDR1 SGHNT and CDR2 YYREEE (reference sequence). CDR3 region: CAGSLPSGGFYEQYF. In DNA, the CDR3 is TGTGCCGGCAGCCTTCCCAGCGGGGGGTTCTACGAGCAGTACTTC. Full variable domain (rest looked up from reference TRBV5-4 and TRBJ2-7): ETGVTQSPTHLIKTRGQQVTLRCSSQSGHNTVSWYQQALGQGPQFIFQYYREEENGRGNFPPRFSGLQFPNYSSELNVNALELDDSALYLCAGSLPSGGFYEQYFGPGTRLTVT.

This clone showed up just a few times. The genes are TRBV5-1 and TRBJ2-7; D ambiguous. CDR1 SGHRS and CDR2 YFSETQ come from the germline V gene. The V gene lost 3 bases and the J gene lost 6 bases, with 7 bases spanning the gap. CDR3 length: 11 residues. The CDR3 coding sequence is TGCGCCAGCAGCTCCGGACCCGAGCAGTACTTC. Amino acids: CASSSGPEQYF.

The chain combines TRBV5-1 with TRBJ2-2; D is possibly TRBD1 or TRBD2 (6 bases each). Germline V CDR1 and CDR2: SGHRS, YFSETQ. V was clipped by 3 bases and J by 4 bases, with 10 bases between them. CDR3 size: 14 residues. The CDR3 spells CASSSGEVTGELFF. CDR3 DNA: TGCGCCAGCAGCTCAGGGGAGGTCACCGGGGAGCTGTTTTTT.

This chain connects TRBV7-9 to TRBJ2-6; TRBD1 is a possible D gene (6 bases). Trimming took 5 bases from V and 2 from J, leaving 16 bases between them. CDR3 length equals 17 residues. In germline, CDR1 is SEHNR, CDR2 FQNEAQ (reference sequence). For the CDR3, the DNA is TGTGCCAGCAGCCCCAGGGGTACTCCGACTGGGGCCAACGTCCTGACTTTC. This sequence encodes CASSPRGTPTGANVLTF.

The CDR3 reads CASSLEQLSQETQYF. CDR3 bases: TGCGCCAGCAGCTTGGAACAGCTCAGTCAGGAGACCCAGTACTTC. The chain uses TRBV5-1 and TRBJ2-5; no reliable D call. Trimming cost V 0 bases and J 5 bases, with 14 bases left between them. Germline V lookup: CDR1 SGHRS, CDR2 YFSETQ. This CDR3 spans 15 amino acids.

This chain links TRBV28 with TRBJ1-2; D not certain. CDR1 is MDHEN, CDR2 SYDVKM, per germline. The CDR3 spans 14 residues. V was clipped by 3 bases and J by 6 bases, with 14 bases between them. The CDR3 sequence: CASSFSNSRHGYTF. The CDR3 DNA is TGTGCCAGCAGTTTTTCCAACAGTAGGCATGGCTACACCTTC.

The rearrangement joins TRBV5-1 to TRBJ2-2; no reliable D call. V lost 6 bases, J lost 7 bases, and 10 bases lay in between. Per germline, CDR1 SGHRS and CDR2 YFSETQ. CDR3 length equals 12 residues. CDR3: CASTVAVGELFF. CDR3 coding DNA: TGCGCCAGCACGGTAGCCGTCGGGGAGCTGTTTTTT.

The chain recombines TRBV7-9 with TRBJ2-3; D gene unclear. Trimming shortened V by 11 bases and J by 6 bases, and 3 bases separated the two germline ends. The CDR3 runs to 8 residues. Germline assignment: CDR1 SEHNR and CDR2 FQNEAQ (reference sequence). This CDR3 reads CAVDTQYF. The CDR3, as DNA: TGTGCCGTGGATACGCAGTATTTT.

To note about this clone: Other DNA sequences within the sample encode an identical CDR3. The rearrangement uses TRBV11-2 and TRBJ2-7, with D perhaps matching TRBD2 (5 bases). Germline V gene data show CDR1 as SGHAT and CDR2 as FQNNGV. The CDR3 length is 13 residues. The V and J ends lost 5 bases and 1 base respectively, with 9 bases between them. CDR3 nucleotide sequence: TGTGCCAGCAGCCCCGGACTTTCCTACGAGCAGTACTTC. It is translated as CASSPGLSYEQYF. Drawing the rest from reference TRBV11-2 and TRBJ2-7, the complete variable domain is EAGVAQSPRYKIIEKRQSVAFWCNPISGHATLYWYQQILGQGPKLLIQFQNNGVVDDSQLPKDRFSAERLKGVDSTLKIQPAKLEDSAVYLCASSPGLSYEQYFGPGTRLTVT.

The chain has TRBV2 and TRBJ2-2; TRBD2 matches 7 bases. V trimming: 4 bases; J trimming: 0 bases; junction bases outside the gene matches: 8. The CDR3 sequence is 17 residues long. In germline, CDR1 is SNHLY, CDR2 FYNNEI. CDR3 in amino acids: CASSVPGGRANTGELFF. CDR3 in DNA: TGTGCCAGCAGTGTCCCGGGAGGCAGGGCGAACACCGGGGAGCTGTTTTTT.

This chain connects TRBV15 to TRBJ2-7, with 7 bases that match TRBD1. Germline CDR1 LNHNV, CDR2 YYDKDF (reference sequence). This CDR3 comprises 16 residues. Trimming at V came to 2 bases and at J to 2 bases, leaving 9 bases not matched to a gene. The CDR3 reads CATSRPRQGNAYEQYF. CDR3 nucleotides: TGTGCCACCAGCAGACCAAGACAGGGCAACGCCTACGAGCAGTACTTC.

V gene TRBV29-1 combines with J gene TRBJ1-2; unclear D gene. The V end lost 2 bases, the J end lost 4 bases, and 20 bases lay between the germline ends. The length of the CDR3 is 16 residues. Germline V gives CDR1 SQVTM, CDR2 ANQGSEA. CDR3 coding DNA: TGCAGCGTTGAATCATGGGAGGCAAGCGGGCGCTATGGCTACACCTTC. This encodes CSVESWEASGRYGYTF.

The rearrangement joins TRBV11-2 to TRBJ2-2; no definite D call. V was pared by 2 bases and J by 3 bases, with 1 base between. Germline CDR1 is SGHAT and CDR2 is FQNNGV. The CDR3 has 12 amino acids. CDR3 nucleotide sequence: TGTGCCAGCAGCTTACACACCGGGGAGCTGTTTTTT. Its protein is CASSLHTGELFF.

The chain uses TRBV27 and TRBJ2-1; the match to TRBD1 covers 8 bases. The CDR3 has 16 amino acids. The V segment lost 6 bases and the J segment 2 bases; nucleotides outside the gene matches: 9. In germline, CDR1 is MNHEY, CDR2 SMNVEV (reference sequence). The CDR3 loop reads CASSFTAGGPYNEQFF. The CDR3 bases are TGTGCCAGCAGCTTCACGGCAGGGGGCCCCTACAATGAGCAGTTCTTC.

This clone appeared a single time. The V and J genes are TRBV4-1 and TRBJ2-3, with D tentatively TRBD2 (6 bases). The CDR3 has 16 residues. Germline V gene sequence: CDR1 MGHRA, CDR2 YSYEKL. Trimming removed 4 bases from V and 5 bases from J, with 19 bases in between. This CDR3 is CASSLRFGRRGDTQYF. As DNA, the CDR3 is TGCGCCAGCAGCCTGAGGTTTGGGCGGAGGGGAGATACGCAGTATTTT.

The chain employs TRBV5-4 and TRBJ2-2; 12 bases are a match to TRBD2. Germline V gene sequence: CDR1 SGHNT, CDR2 YYREEE (reference sequence). V gave up 4 bases and J gave up 7 bases; unmatched junction bases: 8. CDR3 length: 16 amino acids. This CDR3 reads CASSQSSGGAFGELFF. The CDR3 DNA follows: TGTGCCAGCAGCCAGTCTAGCGGGGGGGCCTTCGGGGAGCTGTTTTTT.

V usage is TRBV2 and J usage is TRBJ2-7, with D unresolved. Germline CDR1 reads SNHLY; CDR2 reads FYNNEI. The V gene lost 6 bases and the J gene lost 5 bases, with 20 bases spanning the gap. The CDR3 consists of 15 residues. CDR3 bases: TGTGCCAGCAGAAGAAGGTTCCTGGGTATCGACGAGCAGTACTTC. Translation: CASRRRFLGIDEQYF.

The V gene is TRBV15, the J gene TRBJ1-4; D gene unclear. This CDR3 has 14 amino acids. The V gene's germline CDR1 is LNHNV and CDR2 YYDKDF (reference sequence). V lost 1 base and J 0 bases, leaving 3 bases between the germline ends. The CDR3, as DNA: TGTGCCACCAGCAGAGTAACAACTAATGAAAAACTGTTTTTT. This codes for CATSRVTTNEKLFF.

The genes are TRBV5-1 and TRBJ2-7; D might be TRBD2 (6 bases). Germline V gives CDR1 SGHRS, CDR2 YFSETQ. Trimming left V 0 bases short and J 0 bases short, with 13 bases between. This CDR3 has 16 residues. DNA of the CDR3: TGCGCCAGCAGCTTGGCAGGGACTGGGAGCTCCTACGAGCAGTACTTC. Translation: CASSLAGTGSSYEQYF.

The chain combines TRBV28 with TRBJ2-5; possible D gene TRBD2, 5 bases. Germline V lookup: CDR1 MDHEN, CDR2 SYDVKM. CDR3 length equals 13 residues. Trimming removed 6 bases at V and 5 bases at J, with 13 bases between. In DNA, the CDR3 is TGTGCCAGCAGACCCCGGAGGAAGGAGACCCAGTACTTC. Translated, it gives CASRPRRKETQYF. The variable domain in full, completed from reference TRBV28 and TRBJ2-5, reads DVKVTQSSRYLVKRTGEKVFLECVQDMDHENMFWYRQDPGLGLRLIYFSYDVKMKEKGDIPEGYSVSREKKERFSLILESASTNQTSMYLCASRPRRKETQYFGPGTRLLVL.

The chain employs TRBV10-3 and TRBJ2-5; no clear D. The CDR3 runs 12 residues. CDR1 ENHRY and CDR2 SYGVKD come from the germline V gene. V was pared by 0 bases and J by 5 bases, with 4 bases between. The CDR3 DNA follows: TGTGCCATCAGTGAGTCATGGGAGACCCAGTACTTC. This translates into CAISESWETQYF.

The chain links TRBV5-1 to TRBJ2-7; 8 bases map to TRBD1. With V trimmed by 7 bases and J by 7 bases, 19 bases remained unmatched. Per the germline V gene, CDR1 is SGHRS and CDR2 is YFSETQ. The CDR3 length is 16 residues. CDR3 sequence: CASADGRTGLPGEQYF. CDR3 nucleotide sequence: TGCGCCAGCGCTGACGGGCGGACAGGGCTTCCAGGGGAGCAGTACTTC.